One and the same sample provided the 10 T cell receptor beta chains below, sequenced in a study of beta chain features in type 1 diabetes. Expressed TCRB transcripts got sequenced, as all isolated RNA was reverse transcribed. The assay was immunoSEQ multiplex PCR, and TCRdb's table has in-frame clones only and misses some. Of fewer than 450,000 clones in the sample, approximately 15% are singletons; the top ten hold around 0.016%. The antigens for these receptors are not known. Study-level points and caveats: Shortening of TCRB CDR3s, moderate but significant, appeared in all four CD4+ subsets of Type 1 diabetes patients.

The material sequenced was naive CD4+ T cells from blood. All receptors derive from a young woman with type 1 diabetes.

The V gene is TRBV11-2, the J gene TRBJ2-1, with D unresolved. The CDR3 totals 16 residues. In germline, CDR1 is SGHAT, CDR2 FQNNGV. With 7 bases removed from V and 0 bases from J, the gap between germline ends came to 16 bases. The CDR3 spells CASTPTFLSSYNEQFF. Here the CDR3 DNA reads TGTGCCAGCACTCCAACTTTCCTCTCCTCCTACAATGAGCAGTTCTTC.

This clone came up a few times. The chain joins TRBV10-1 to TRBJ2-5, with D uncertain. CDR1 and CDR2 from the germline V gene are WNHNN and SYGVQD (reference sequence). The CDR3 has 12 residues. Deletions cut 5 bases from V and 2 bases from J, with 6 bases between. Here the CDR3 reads CASSRGQETQYF. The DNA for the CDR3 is TGCGCCAGCAGTAGAGGACAAGAGACCCAGTACTTC.

The CDR3 sequence is CASSSRDRGPLNTEAFF. The CDR3 nucleotides read TGTGCCAGTAGTTCCCGGGACAGGGGGCCTTTGAACACTGAAGCTTTCTTT. The rearrangement uses TRBV19 and TRBJ1-1; 12 bases match TRBD1. In germline, CDR1 is LNHDA, CDR2 SQIVND (reference sequence). V shed 5 bases and J 0 bases; nucleotides not matched to a gene: 7. The CDR3 covers 17 residues.

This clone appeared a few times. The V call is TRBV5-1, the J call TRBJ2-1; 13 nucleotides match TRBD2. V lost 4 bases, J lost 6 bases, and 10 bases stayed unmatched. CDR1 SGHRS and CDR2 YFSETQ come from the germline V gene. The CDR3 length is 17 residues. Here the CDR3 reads CASSLRLAGGTVNEQFF. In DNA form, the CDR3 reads TGCGCCAGCAGCCTTAGACTAGCGGGAGGAACGGTCAATGAGCAGTTCTTC.

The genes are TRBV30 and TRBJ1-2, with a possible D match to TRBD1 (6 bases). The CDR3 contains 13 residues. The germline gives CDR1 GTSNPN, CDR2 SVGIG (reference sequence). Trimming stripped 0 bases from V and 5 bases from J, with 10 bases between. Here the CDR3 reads CAWSVRQEYGYTF. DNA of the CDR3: TGTGCCTGGAGTGTACGACAGGAATATGGCTACACCTTC.

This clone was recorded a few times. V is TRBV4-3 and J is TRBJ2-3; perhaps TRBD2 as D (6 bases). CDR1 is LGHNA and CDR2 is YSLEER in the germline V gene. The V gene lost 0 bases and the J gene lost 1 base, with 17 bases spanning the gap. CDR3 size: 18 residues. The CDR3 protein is CASSQDGPAGRRTDTQYF. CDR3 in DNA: TGCGCCAGCAGCCAAGATGGCCCCGCCGGGAGACGCACAGATACGCAGTATTTT.

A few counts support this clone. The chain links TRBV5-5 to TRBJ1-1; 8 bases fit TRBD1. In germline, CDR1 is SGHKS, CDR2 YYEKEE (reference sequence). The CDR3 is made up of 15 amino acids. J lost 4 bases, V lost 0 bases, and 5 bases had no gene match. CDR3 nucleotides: TGTGCCAGCAGCTTGGATGGACAGGGCATCACTGAAGCTTTCTTT. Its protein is CASSLDGQGITEAFF. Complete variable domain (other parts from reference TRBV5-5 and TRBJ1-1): DAGVTQSPTHLIKTRGQQVTLRCSPISGHKSVSWYQQVLGQGPQFIFQYYEKEERGRGNFPDRFSARQFPNYSSELNVNALLLGDSALYLCASSLDGQGITEAFFGQGTRLTVV.

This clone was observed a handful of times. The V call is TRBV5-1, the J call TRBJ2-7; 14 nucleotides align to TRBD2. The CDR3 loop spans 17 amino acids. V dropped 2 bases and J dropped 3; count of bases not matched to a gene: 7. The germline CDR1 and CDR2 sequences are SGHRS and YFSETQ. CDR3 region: CASSFEGLAGAYYEQYF. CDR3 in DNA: TGCGCCAGCAGCTTTGAGGGACTAGCGGGAGCTTACTACGAGCAGTACTTC.

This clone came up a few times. The CDR3 protein is CASSLVNRGSEAFF. CDR3 nucleotides: TGTGCCAGCAGCTTAGTTAACAGGGGGTCTGAAGCTTTCTTT. The chain has TRBV7-9 and TRBJ1-1, with 8 bases fitting TRBD1. This CDR3 contains 14 residues. CDR1 and CDR2 from the germline V gene are SEHNR and FQNEAQ (reference sequence). J was trimmed by 6 bases and V by 1 base; bases with no gene match: 4.

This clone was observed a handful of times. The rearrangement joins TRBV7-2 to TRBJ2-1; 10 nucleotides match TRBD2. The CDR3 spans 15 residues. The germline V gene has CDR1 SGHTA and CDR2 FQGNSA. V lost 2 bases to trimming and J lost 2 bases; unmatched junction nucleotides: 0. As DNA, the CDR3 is TGTGCCAGCAGCTTACTAGCGGGAGCCTACAATGAGCAGTTCTTC. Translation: CASSLLAGAYNEQFF.